This T cell receptor (beta chain) was sequenced during a study of T cell responses to AZD1222 COVID-19 vaccine. Using immunoSEQ multiplex PCR, the repertoire was profiled, and TCRdb retains in-frame clones only, with some absent. The sample holds 100,000 to 120,000 clones, over 90% seen once. The junction had 13 bases not matched to a gene; V was cut back by 0 bases and J by 5 bases. This CDR3 contains 17 residues. In germline, CDR1 is SGHNT, CDR2 YENEEA. This clone appeared a single time. The V and J genes are TRBV11-3 and TRBJ2-7, with TRBD1 matching over 7 bases. This TCR was sampled from an adult who received the AZD1222 COVID-19 vaccine. The specimen comprised peripheral blood, sampled 28 days after the second AZD1222 dose. Written as DNA, the CDR3 is TGTGCCAGCAGCTTAGACGGGACAGACTTTAACGAAAACGAGCAGTACTTC. Its protein product is CASSLDGTDFNENEQYF.